The clone carrying this TCR beta chain appeared a single time. No antigen is known for it. V lost 5 bases, J lost 4 bases, and 6 bases lay in between. This CDR3 comprises 11 residues. CDR1 and CDR2 (germline): SNHLY, FYNNEI. This entry belongs to a study of T cell responses to AZD1222 COVID-19 vaccine. Doses given second, at about 4 or about 12 weeks, were pooled. Generated by immunoSEQ multiplex PCR, the TCRdb table keeps only in-frame clones and is missing some. This sample yields over 65,000 clones, of which about nine tenths are seen a single time; around 7% belongs to the top ten. Study outcomes and limitations: Recipients of AZD1222 seropositive at baseline numbered only 5 to 7.

The V call is TRBV2, the J call TRBJ2-7; D is undetermined. The sequencing used peripheral blood, collected 28 days after the second AZD1222 dose. This receptor was obtained from an adult who received the AZD1222 COVID-19 vaccine. The CDR3 nucleotides are TGTGCCAGCAGTTCTACATACGAGCAGTACTTC. Translated, it gives CASSSTYEQYF.